These 6 T cell receptor beta chains originate from one sample sequenced in a study of blood T cell repertoires in COVID-19. The repertoire was sequenced with immunoSEQ multiplex PCR; TCRdb's copy has only in-frame clones and lacks some. The sample holds fewer than 600,000 clones, approximately 92% seen once. The sample was peripheral blood. Source of these receptors: a man younger than 35 with COVID-19, enrolled during active disease.

In this sample, this clone turned up once. The V and J genes are TRBV30 and TRBJ2-7; 12 bases align to TRBD2. Germline values: CDR1 GTSNPN, CDR2 SVGIG (reference sequence). The CDR3 has 14 residues. V shed 0 bases, J shed 3 bases, and the junction held 0 bases outside the gene matches. The CDR3 region is CAWSVLAGGYEQYF. The CDR3 region has the DNA TGTGCCTGGAGTGTACTAGCGGGAGGCTACGAGCAGTACTTC.

The rearrangement links TRBV27 to TRBJ2-7, with D maybe TRBD2 (5 bases). Looked up from germline, CDR1 is MNHEY and CDR2 is SMNVEV (reference sequence). V shed 3 bases and J shed 0 bases, with 9 bases lying between them. The length of the CDR3 is 14 residues. The CDR3 is CASSFVRDSYEQYF. The CDR3 DNA reads as TGTGCCAGCAGTTTCGTCCGGGACTCCTACGAGCAGTACTTC.

This CDR3 reads CASSQWQYGYTF. The CDR3, as DNA: TGTGCCAGCAGCCAGTGGCAGTATGGCTACACCTTC. This chain joins TRBV3-1 (or the pseudogene TRBV3-2) and TRBJ1-2; D not resolved. The length of the CDR3 is 12 residues. V was pared by 3 bases and J by 5 bases, with 7 bases between. CDR1 and CDR2 from the germline V gene are LGHDT and YNNKEL (reference sequence).

The chain uses TRBV5-1 and TRBJ1-3; maybe TRBD1 (6 bases). The CDR3 loop spans 15 amino acids. Per the germline V gene, CDR1 is SGHRS and CDR2 is YFSETQ. V shed 0 bases and J shed 0 bases, with 7 bases lying between them. CDR3 bases: TGCGCCAGCAGCTTGGCGGACAGCTCTGGAAACACCATATATTTT. Protein product: CASSLADSSGNTIYF.

The chain employs TRBV5-6 and TRBJ2-1; possible D gene TRBD2, 6 bases. The ends were cut back, 5 bases at V and 7 bases at J, with 10 bases in the middle. This CDR3 region has 12 residues. Germline V gives CDR1 SGHDT, CDR2 YYEEEE. The CDR3 coding sequence is TGTGCCAGCAGTGCGGGGTTGAATGAGCAGTTCTTC. Translated, it gives CASSAGLNEQFF.

This chain links TRBV20-1 with TRBJ2-3, with D unresolved. The length of the CDR3 is 11 residues. Germline lookup yields CDR1 DFQATT and CDR2 SNEGSKA (reference sequence). V lost 5 bases and J 5 bases, leaving 8 bases between the germline ends. CDR3 sequence: CSAGILDTQYF. The CDR3 bases are TGCAGTGCTGGCATCCTAGATACGCAGTATTTT.